The T cell receptor beta chain described here comes from a study of T cell responses to AZD1222 COVID-19 vaccine. Study-level background: Recipients boosted at about 4 weeks or about 12 weeks are pooled. Study outcomes and limitations: Baseline serostatus was positive in only a handful of AZD1222 recipients. Two AZD1222 doses significantly raised spike-specific TCR breadth and depth over controls. Targeting of unmutated variant regions was reportedly seen in nearly half of spike-specific TCRs.

The ends were cut back, 2 bases at V and 3 bases at J, with 14 bases in the middle. This CDR3 region has 15 residues. The V gene's germline CDR1 is MDHEN and CDR2 SYDVKM. Points on this clone: Its antigen is undetermined.

Generated by immunoSEQ multiplex PCR, the TCRdb table keeps only in-frame clones and is missing some. The sample lists some 130,000 clones, 85% to 95% occurring once. The sequencing here drew on peripheral blood, taken on day 0 of AZD1222 vaccination. This chain links TRBV28 with TRBJ2-7; D is perhaps TRBD2 (6 bases). The sequence came from an adult in good health. The CDR3 DNA reads TGTGCCAGCAGTTTACCCGGGTCCGGGGGCTACGAGCAGTACTTC. Amino acids: CASSLPGSGGYEQYF. The complete variable domain, with remaining parts taken from reference TRBV28 and TRBJ2-7, reads DVKVTQSSRYLVKRTGEKVFLECVQDMDHENMFWYRQDPGLGLRLIYFSYDVKMKEKGDIPEGYSVSREKKERFSLILESASTNQTSMYLCASSLPGSGGYEQYFGPGTRLTVT.